This T cell receptor (beta chain) was captured by sequencing in a study of blood T cell repertoires in COVID-19. Study-level information: PBMCs, B-cell-depleted T cells, or T cells provided the cDNA or gDNA that made up the material.

Here immunoSEQ multiplex PCR was the method, and the copy in TCRdb shows in-frame clones only, minus some. This table holds about 140,000 clones, roughly 88% found once. V shed 6 bases and J shed 5 bases, with 9 bases lying between them. This CDR3 comprises 12 residues. In germline, CDR1 is LNHDA, CDR2 SQIVND (reference sequence). The origin of this receptor is a man aged 55-75 years with active or convalescent COVID-19. Material for sequencing was peripheral blood. J is TRBJ2-3 and V is TRBV19; D unclear. CDR3 nucleotide sequence: TGTGCCAGTAGCCCGACTGGAGATACGCAGTATTTT. It yields the protein CASSPTGDTQYF.